This TCR beta chain was sequenced in a study of T cell clonality in common variable immunodeficiency. The sample holds many counts of this clone. Its cognate antigen is unknown. The read gets to within 3 residues of the CDR3 end, and the germline J gene fills in the rest. Notes on the study in general: The cause of increased CVID clonality remains unclear without subpopulation sequencing. Shared TCRbeta clones were fewer between CVID subjects than controls. Common variable immunodeficiency TCR beta sequences reportedly had fewer deletions and N-nucleotide insertions.

The junction had 7 bases not matched to a gene; V was cut back by 7 bases and J by 8 bases. The germline V gene encodes CDR1 SNHLY and CDR2 FYNNEI. This CDR3 is built from 13 residues. Produced via immunoSEQ multiplex PCR; TCRdb's table is partial and in-frame only. In total the sample includes around 42,000 clones, none of them seen once. The material sequenced was peripheral blood mononuclear cells. The TCR originated in a person aged 18 to 75 in good health. This chain links TRBV2 with TRBJ1-4; the match to TRBD1 covers 7 bases. The CDR3 is CASNQQGIEKLFF. The CDR3 DNA, read in part, is TGTGCCAGCAATCAACAGGGGATAGAAAAA.